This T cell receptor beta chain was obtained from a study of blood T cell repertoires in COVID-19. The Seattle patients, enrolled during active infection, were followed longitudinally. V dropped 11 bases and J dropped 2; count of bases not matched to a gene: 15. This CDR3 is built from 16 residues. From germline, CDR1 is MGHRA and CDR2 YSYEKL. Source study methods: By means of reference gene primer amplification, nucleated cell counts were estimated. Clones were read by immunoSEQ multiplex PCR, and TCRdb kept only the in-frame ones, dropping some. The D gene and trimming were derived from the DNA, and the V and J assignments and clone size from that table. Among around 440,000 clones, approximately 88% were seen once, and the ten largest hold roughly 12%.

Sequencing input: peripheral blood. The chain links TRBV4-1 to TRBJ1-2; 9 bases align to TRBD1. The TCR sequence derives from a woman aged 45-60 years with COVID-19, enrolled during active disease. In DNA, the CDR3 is TGCGCCCGGGGTGGGAGACAGGGGGTAATAAACTATGGCTACACCTTC. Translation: CARGGRQGVINYGYTF.